This record concerns one T cell receptor beta chain sequence. The data belong to a study of T cells in Graves' hyperthyroidism and ophthalmopathy. TCR beta CDR3 region amplification was performed from RNA transcripts. Initially, a first-round RT-PCR of the TCR CDR3 employed the HTBI primer set. TCRdb analysed the multiplex PCR reads with MiXCR anew, one entry per CDR3 protein. Here the sample spans roughly 840,000 distinct CDR3 sequences, around 38% being singletons. V shed 4 bases and J shed 10 bases, with 12 bases lying between them. The CDR3 contains 11 residues. Germline V CDR1 and CDR2: SQVTM, ANQGSEA.

The chain uses TRBV29-1 and TRBJ2-3; D remains ambiguous. Sequencing used blood. The clonotype originates from a man in his late teens or twenties with Graves' hyperthyroidism. CDR3 sequence (DNA): TGCAGCGTTGTTGCGGAGATCGCGCAGTATTTT. This encodes CSVVAEIAQYF.